Following are 6 T cell receptor beta chains from one sample sequenced in a study of blood T cell repertoires in COVID-19. Only in-frame clones appear in the TCRdb table, and some are missing; sequencing was by immunoSEQ multiplex PCR. The sample has some 140,000 clones; 75% to 90% are singletons. Material for sequencing was peripheral blood. These receptors came from a man in his fifties with active or convalescent COVID-19.

This chain connects TRBV5-1 to TRBJ2-7; 9 bases agree with TRBD1. The length of the CDR3 is 15 residues. V lost 4 bases and J lost 0; bases outside the gene matches: 5. The germline gives CDR1 SGHRS, CDR2 YFSETQ. CDR3 sequence (DNA): TGCGCCAGCAGCCCGGACAGGGGAAGCTCCTACGAGCAGTACTTC. This sequence encodes CASSPDRGSSYEQYF.

The chain is built from TRBV19 and TRBJ1-1, with a weak D call TRBD1 (5 bases). V was cut by 8 bases and J by 5 bases, with 12 bases left in between. The CDR3 sequence is 12 residues long. Germline values: CDR1 LNHDA, CDR2 SQIVND (reference sequence). The CDR3 loop is CASLGGRTEAFF. CDR3 nucleotides: TGTGCCAGTCTGGGGGGAAGGACTGAAGCTTTCTTT.

V is TRBV6-2 or TRBV6-3 and J is TRBJ2-7, with D possibly TRBD2 on 5 matching bases. This CDR3 spans 15 amino acids. Trimming stripped 0 bases from V and 3 bases from J, with 12 bases between. Germline loops: CDR1 MNHEY, CDR2 SVGEGT. This CDR3 reads CASSYSWMGSYEQYF. The CDR3 bases are TGTGCCAGCAGTTACTCGTGGATGGGGAGCTACGAGCAGTACTTC.

The chain uses TRBV4-1 and TRBJ2-3; TRBD2 matches at 7 bases. J was trimmed by 0 bases and V by 0 bases; bases with no gene match: 9. Looked up from germline, CDR1 is MGHRA and CDR2 is YSYEKL. The CDR3 extends over 18 amino acids. In nucleotides, the CDR3 is TGCGCCAGCAGCCAAGAAATAATGGGGGGGAAAAGCACAGATACGCAGTATTTT. Protein product: CASSQEIMGGKSTDTQYF.

This clone was seen only once. The rearrangement uses TRBV11-3 and TRBJ2-7; 11 bases align to TRBD2. Trimming cost V 5 bases and J 6 bases; bases outside gene matches: 9. This CDR3 spans 15 amino acids. Germline values: CDR1 SGHNT, CDR2 YENEEA. The CDR3 coding sequence is TGTGCCAGCAGCCAACGACTAGCGGGACTTGGCGAGCAGTACTTC. Translating it yields CASSQRLAGLGEQYF.

The chain is built from TRBV4-2 and TRBJ2-1; 13 bases map to TRBD2. This CDR3 region has 16 residues. Germline-derived CDR1 and CDR2 are LGHNA and YNFKEQ. Unmatched junction bases numbered 5, after V lost 5 bases and J lost 4 bases. CDR3 loop: CASSIRLAGGYNEQFF. The CDR3 nucleotides are TGTGCCAGCAGCATCCGACTAGCGGGAGGATACAATGAGCAGTTCTTC.